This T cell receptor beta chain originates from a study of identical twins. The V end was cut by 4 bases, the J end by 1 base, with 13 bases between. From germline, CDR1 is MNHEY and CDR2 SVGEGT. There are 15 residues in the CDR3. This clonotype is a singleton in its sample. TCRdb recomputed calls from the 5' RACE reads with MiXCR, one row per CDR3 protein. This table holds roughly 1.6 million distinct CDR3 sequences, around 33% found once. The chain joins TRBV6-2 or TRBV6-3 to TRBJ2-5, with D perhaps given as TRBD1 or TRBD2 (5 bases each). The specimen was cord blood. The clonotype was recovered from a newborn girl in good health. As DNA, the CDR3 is TGTGCCAGCAGTTCACCGGGACCAGGCCAAGAGACCCAGTACTTC. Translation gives CASSSPGPGQETQYF.